A single sample gave rise to the 13 T cell receptor beta chains below, sequenced in a study of vaccination effects on CD4 cells after COVID-19. Within the ViraFEST assay, antigen-specific CD4+ T cells underwent expansion with viral peptide pools prior to sequencing. Culture lasted 10 days before CD4+ T cell isolation. Nucleocapsid antibodies were negative in the vaccine recipients, who had never had SARS-CoV-2 infection. The method was immunoSEQ multiplex PCR; TCRdb's version includes in-frame clones alone and lacks a portion of them. The sample carries tens of thousands of clones, approximately 79% recorded once. Their antigens remain unidentified. The material sequenced was CD4+ T cells from PBMCs cultured with HCoV-OC43 spike peptides, taken before COVID-19 vaccination. Stated subset: HCoV-OC43 spike overlapping peptide pool stimulation. These receptors came from a human donor who received a COVID-19 vaccine.

This clone has more than one count but fewer than ten. V usage is TRBV2 and J usage is TRBJ1-1; D possibly corresponds to TRBD1 (5 bases). Germline V lookup: CDR1 SNHLY, CDR2 FYNNEI. Trimming removed 5 bases at V and 1 base at J, with 11 bases between. This CDR3 spans 14 amino acids. In DNA, the CDR3 is TGTGCCAGCAGTTGGGAAGGGGAGAACACTGAAGCTTTCTTT. The encoded protein is CASSWEGENTEAFF.

This clone was detected a few times. This chain links TRBV6-5 with TRBJ2-7, with TRBD1 matching 9 bases. The CDR3 consists of 15 residues. Trimming at V came to 6 bases and at J to 6 bases, leaving 12 bases not matched to a gene. CDR1 MNHEY and CDR2 SVGAGI come from the germline V gene. CDR3: CASSRDRASLGEQYV. CDR3 nucleotide sequence: TGTGCCAGCAGCCGGGACAGGGCCTCCTTAGGCGAGCAGTACGTC.

This sequence joins TRBV20-1 and TRBJ2-3; no clear D. Germline loops: CDR1 DFQATT, CDR2 SNEGSKA (reference sequence). Between the trimmed V and J ends, which lost 3 bases and 14 bases, there was a span of 15 bases. The CDR3 sequence is 11 residues long. The CDR3 protein is CSARTGSWGYF. The DNA of the CDR3 is TGCAGTGCTAGGACCGGTAGCTGGGGGTATTTT.

The V call is TRBV25-1, the J call TRBJ1-2; TRBD1 might be the D (6 bases). The germline gives CDR1 MGHDK, CDR2 SYGVNS. V was pared by 1 base and J by 8 bases, with 11 bases between. CDR3 length equals 13 residues. The CDR3 loop is CASSESGAGGYTF. For the CDR3, the DNA is TGTGCCAGCAGTGAATCAGGGGCTGGGGGCTACACCTTC.

CDR3 coding DNA: TGTGCCAGTACCCGAAAGGGGGGGAGGGAGACCCAGTACTTC. Amino acids: CASTRKGGRETQYF. J is TRBJ2-5 and V is TRBV19, with D maybe TRBD2 (7 bases). Per the germline V gene, CDR1 is LNHDA and CDR2 is SQIVND (reference sequence). Trimming pared 7 bases from V and 5 bases from J, leaving 17 bases between. The CDR3 extends over 14 amino acids.

The chain has TRBV12-5 and TRBJ2-2; D ambiguous. V lost 4 bases, J lost 2 bases, and 14 bases lay in between. The CDR3 has 16 residues. Germline assignment: CDR1 LGHNT and CDR2 FRNRAP. The CDR3 nucleotides read TGTGCTAGTGGTTACACCTCACACGTAAACACCGGGGAGCTGTTTTTT. Translating it yields CASGYTSHVNTGELFF.

This sequence joins TRBV19 and TRBJ2-5; D is unclear. CDR3 length: 13 residues. Trimming left V 5 bases short and J 2 bases short, with 9 bases between. Per germline, CDR1 LNHDA and CDR2 SQIVND (reference sequence). The CDR3 is CASSADTQETQYF. As DNA, the CDR3 is TGTGCCAGTAGTGCCGACACACAAGAGACCCAGTACTTC.

About this clone: Relative to the germline gene, one junction end is altered; a read error may explain this. The chain couples TRBV28 to TRBJ1-2, with D tentatively TRBD1 (6 bases). The CDR3 consists of 14 residues. CDR1 is MDHEN and CDR2 is SYDVKM in the germline V gene. In nucleotides, the CDR3 is TGTGCCAGCAGATTATCGGGGGCCACCTATGGCTACACCTTC. Residues: CASRLSGATYGYTF.

The count of this clone is one. V and J are TRBV28 and TRBJ2-1; TRBD2 agrees at 7 bases. The CDR3 extends over 15 amino acids. V gave up 4 bases and J gave up 7 bases; unmatched junction bases: 10. Germline values: CDR1 MDHEN, CDR2 SYDVKM. The CDR3 protein is CASSSLGGWANEQFF. CDR3 sequence (DNA): TGTGCCAGCAGTTCCTTGGGGGGGTGGGCAAATGAGCAGTTCTTC.

This sequence joins TRBV9 and TRBJ2-1, with 10 bases aligning to TRBD2. With 4 bases clipped from V and 12 bases from J, the junction kept 7 bases outside the gene matches. The CDR3 loop spans 13 amino acids. CDR1 and CDR2 from the germline V gene are SGDLS and YYNGEE. The CDR3 coding sequence is TGTGCCAGCAGCAGCGGGGGGGCTTCTCGGCAGTTCTTC. It codes for CASSSGGASRQFF. The whole variable domain, remainder taken from reference TRBV9 and TRBJ2-1, is DSGVTQTPKHLITATGQRVTLRCSPRSGDLSVYWYQQSLDQGLQFLIQYYNGEERAKGNILERFSAQQFPDLHSELNLSSLELGDSALYFCASSSGGASRQFFGPGTRLTVL.

The chain combines TRBV27 with TRBJ2-3; the match to TRBD2 covers 12 bases. From germline, CDR1 is MNHEY and CDR2 SMNVEV (reference sequence). Trimming at V came to 6 bases and at J to 2 bases, leaving 9 bases not matched to a gene. This CDR3 contains 17 residues. CDR3 loop: CASRGLAGGRSTDTQYF. The CDR3 DNA is TGTGCCAGCAGGGGGCTAGCGGGGGGGCGGTCCACAGATACGCAGTATTTT.

This clone was counted a few times. The J gene is TRBJ1-1, the V gene TRBV5-4; maybe TRBD1 (5 bases). The CDR3 extends over 15 amino acids. Trimming took off 4 bases at V and 0 bases at J, with 13 bases between the two ends. Germline V CDR1 and CDR2: SGHNT, YYREEE (reference sequence). The CDR3 spells CASSPGAQMNTEAFF. The CDR3 DNA reads TGTGCCAGCAGCCCTGGGGCCCAGATGAACACTGAAGCTTTCTTT.

The chain carries TRBV15 and TRBJ2-5; 7 bases agree with TRBD2. V was pared by 5 bases and J by 5 bases, with 14 bases of the junction left unmatched. The length of the CDR3 is 16 residues. In germline, CDR1 is LNHNV, CDR2 YYDKDF (reference sequence). DNA for the CDR3: TGTGCCACCAGCCGCGCCTCTGGGGGGGGTCAGGAGACCCAGTACTTC. Translated: CATSRASGGGQETQYF.